These 2 T cell receptor beta chains were sequenced from one sample in a study of Tregs in tolerant kidney transplant recipients. Libraries were prepared by immunoSEQ multiplex PCR; TCRdb keeps only in-frame clonotypes and omits some of them. In the table there are approximately 45,000 clones, around 95% of which are singletons. Their antigens are not known. Sequenced material: Tregs from blood cultured with allogeneic cells. These receptors were obtained from a human donor in good health.

The V gene is TRBV5-6, the J gene TRBJ2-5; perhaps TRBD1 as D (6 bases). Germline-derived CDR1 and CDR2 are SGHDT and YYEEEE. V shed 5 bases and J shed 5 bases, with 13 bases lying between them. This CDR3 is built from 13 residues. CDR3: CASSIQGSETQYF. The DNA for the CDR3 is TGTGCCAGCAGTATACAGGGTAGTGAGACCCAGTACTTC.

The rearrangement links TRBV2 to TRBJ2-7; perhaps D is TRBD1 or TRBD2 (5 bases each). The CDR3 runs 13 residues. Germline loops: CDR1 SNHLY, CDR2 FYNNEI. V was trimmed by 7 bases and J by 3 bases, leaving 13 bases between them. CDR3 nucleotides: TGTGCCAGCAATCGGGACGGCCTCTACGAGCAGTACTTC. Its translation is CASNRDGLYEQYF.